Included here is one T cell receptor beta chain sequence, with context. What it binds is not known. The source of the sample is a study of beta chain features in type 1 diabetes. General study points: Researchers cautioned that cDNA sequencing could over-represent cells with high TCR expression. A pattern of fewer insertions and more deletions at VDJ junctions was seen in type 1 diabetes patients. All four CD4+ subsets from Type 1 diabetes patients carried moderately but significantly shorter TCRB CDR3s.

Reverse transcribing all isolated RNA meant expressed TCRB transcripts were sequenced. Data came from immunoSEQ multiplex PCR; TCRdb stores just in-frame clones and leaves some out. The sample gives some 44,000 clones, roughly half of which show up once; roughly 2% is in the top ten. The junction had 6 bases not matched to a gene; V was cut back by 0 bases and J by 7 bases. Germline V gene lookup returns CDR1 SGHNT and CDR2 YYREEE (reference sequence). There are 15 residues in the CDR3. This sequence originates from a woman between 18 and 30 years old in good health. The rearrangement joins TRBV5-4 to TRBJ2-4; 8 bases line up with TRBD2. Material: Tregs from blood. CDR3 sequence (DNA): TGTGCCAGCAGCTTGGGACTGGCGGGAGGTAACATTCAGTACTTC. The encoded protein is CASSLGLAGGNIQYF.